These 21 T cell receptor beta chains were sequenced from one sample in a study of T cells in Graves' hyperthyroidism and ophthalmopathy. RNA transcripts were the template for amplifying TCR beta CDR3 regions. During a first-round RT-PCR of the TCR CDR3, the HTBI primer set was used. TCRdb independently ran MiXCR on the multiplex PCR reads; one entry per CDR3 protein. This sample has around 300,000 distinct CDR3 sequences, with roughly 15% found just once. Material for sequencing was blood. The receptors shown here come from a middle-aged woman with Graves' hyperthyroidism.

This clonotype has a count of ten or more. This chain links TRBV28 with TRBJ2-3; maybe TRBD2 (6 bases). The CDR3 sequence is 17 residues long. V was shortened by 1 base and J by 11 bases, with 25 bases between the two germline ends. CDR1 is MDHEN, CDR2 SYDVKM, per germline. The CDR3 spells CASSLSPTLFSRERQYF. The CDR3 DNA is TGTGCCAGCAGTTTATCCCCGACCCTTTTTTCACGGGAGAGGCAGTATTTT. Variable domain in full (rest from reference TRBV28 and TRBJ2-3): DVKVTQSSRYLVKRTGEKVFLECVQDMDHENMFWYRQDPGLGLRLIYFSYDVKMKEKGDIPEGYSVSREKKERFSLILESASTNQTSMYLCASSLSPTLFSRERQYFGPGTRLTVL.

The table lists this clonotype with many counts. V is TRBV10-3 and J is TRBJ2-1, with D possibly being TRBD2 (6 bases). The CDR3 extends over 13 amino acids. Germline V gene data show CDR1 as ENHRY and CDR2 as SYGVKD. Between the trimmed V and J ends, which lost 2 bases and 13 bases, there was a span of 15 bases. The CDR3 protein is CAISEGTSLTQFF. Written as DNA, the CDR3 is TGTGCCATCAGTGAGGGGACTTCCTTAACTCAGTTCTTC.

This clonotype appeared many times. The rearrangement links TRBV13 to TRBJ1-1; the D gene is possibly TRBD1 (6 bases). The V end lost 4 bases, the J end lost 9 bases, and 12 bases lay between the germline ends. CDR3 length equals 12 residues. Germline V CDR1 and CDR2: PRHDT, FYEKMQ (reference sequence). CDR3 region: CASSSTGEKAFF. In DNA form, the CDR3 reads TGTGCCAGCAGCTCGACAGGTGAAAAAGCTTTCTTT.

At least ten counts were recorded for this clonotype. This sequence joins TRBV20-1 and TRBJ2-1; possibly TRBD1 for D (6 bases). V lost 3 bases and J lost 7, with 19 bases in between. The germline gives CDR1 DFQATT, CDR2 SNEGSKA (reference sequence). There are 15 residues in the CDR3. CDR3 sequence: CSAREYGQFRNEQFF. In nucleotides, the CDR3 is TGCAGTGCTAGGGAATATGGACAGTTTAGGAATGAGCAGTTCTTC.

This clonotype was observed many times. This chain joins TRBV12-3 or TRBV12-4 and TRBJ2-3; D call uncertain. This CDR3 has 15 residues. Deletions cut 3 bases from V and 3 bases from J, with 13 bases between. As DNA, the CDR3 is TGTGCCAGCAGTTTCGCCCGGGTCGAAACAGATACGCAGTATTTT. Its protein product is CASSFARVETDTQYF.

This chain uses TRBV5-1 with TRBJ2-1; 8 positions match TRBD2. The CDR3 contains 15 residues. The germline V gene has CDR1 SGHRS and CDR2 YFSETQ. V shed 8 bases and J 7 bases; nucleotides not matched to a gene: 14. The CDR3 loop is CASSRSAGEVNEQFF. CDR3 in DNA: TGCGCCAGTAGCAGGTCAGCGGGAGAGGTGAATGAGCAGTTCTTC.

This chain links TRBV5-1 with TRBJ1-5; D might be TRBD1 (5 bases). The CDR3 is made up of 15 amino acids. Germline lookup yields CDR1 SGHRS and CDR2 YFSETQ. Trimming took 7 bases from V and 4 from J, leaving 18 bases between them. CDR3 sequence: CASSLGGTPNQPQHF. CDR3 nucleotides: TGCGCCAGCTCTCTGGGGGGGACCCCGAATCAGCCCCAGCATTTT.

This clonotype was counted at least ten times. This chain connects TRBV12-3 or TRBV12-4 to TRBJ1-1; no firm D call. The CDR3 is 14 residues long. The ends were cut back, 3 bases at V and 0 bases at J, with 8 bases in the middle. The CDR3 loop reads CASSFWGMNTEAFF. The CDR3 DNA follows: TGTGCCAGCAGTTTTTGGGGAATGAACACTGAAGCTTTCTTT.

The table lists this clonotype with many counts. The chain has TRBV6-1 and TRBJ2-1, with D unresolved. In germline, CDR1 is MNHNS, CDR2 SASEGT. The CDR3 loop spans 12 amino acids. Trimming stripped 5 bases from V and 7 bases from J, with 9 bases between. This CDR3 is CASSSTANEQFF. CDR3 DNA sequence: TGTGCCAGCAGTTCTACAGCTAATGAGCAGTTCTTC.

In this sample, this clonotype turned up many times. CDR3 amino acids: CASSPGQGSVLSKEQYF. CDR3 bases: TGTGCCAGCAGCCCTGGACAGGGGAGTGTCCTATCTAAGGAGCAGTACTTC. This sequence joins TRBV27 and TRBJ2-7; TRBD1 matches at 9 bases. The CDR3 is 17 residues long. Germline V gives CDR1 MNHEY, CDR2 SMNVEV (reference sequence). The ends lost 6 bases at V and 7 bases at J; junction bases unmatched: 19.

At least ten counts were recorded for this clonotype. The genes are TRBV5-6 and TRBJ2-5; a possible D gene is TRBD2 (5 bases). Trimming cost V 0 bases and J 7 bases, with 13 bases left between them. The CDR3 is 14 residues long. CDR1 is SGHDT, CDR2 YYEEEE, per germline. The CDR3 coding sequence is TGTGCCAGCAGCTTGGGGGTTCGAGGAGGGACCCAGTACTTC. This translates into CASSLGVRGGTQYF. Full variable domain (missing parts from reference TRBV5-6 and TRBJ2-5): DAGVTQSPTHLIKTRGQQVTLRCSPKSGHDTVSWYQQALGQGPQFIFQYYEEEERQRGNFPDRFSGHQFPNYSSELNVNALLLGDSALYLCASSLGVRGGTQYFGPGTRLLVL.

This clonotype was seen at least ten times. This rearrangement joins TRBV29-1 to TRBJ2-3; 7 bases map to TRBD2. V trimming: 3 bases; J trimming: 5 bases; junction bases outside the gene matches: 5. The CDR3 is 13 amino acids. Germline V CDR1 and CDR2: SQVTM, ANQGSEA. CDR3 DNA sequence: TGCAGCGTTGACTCGGGAGGTGGAGATACGCAGTATTTT. The encoded protein is CSVDSGGGDTQYF.

This clonotype was recorded at least ten times. The chain has TRBV15 and TRBJ2-3; tentative D call: TRBD2 (5 bases). The CDR3 totals 16 residues. The V gene's germline CDR1 is LNHNV and CDR2 YYDKDF (reference sequence). V shed 0 bases and J shed 0 bases, with 10 bases lying between them. The CDR3 loop reads CATSRDPRGSTDTQYF. CDR3 nucleotide sequence: TGTGCCACCAGCAGAGATCCCAGAGGGAGCACAGATACGCAGTATTTT.

There are many counts of this clonotype. The rearrangement uses TRBV28 and TRBJ2-7; tentative D call: TRBD1 (5 bases). This CDR3 comprises 14 residues. The V and J ends lost 3 bases and 2 bases respectively, with 11 bases between them. From germline, CDR1 is MDHEN and CDR2 SYDVKM. The CDR3: CASSFDARAYEQYF. The CDR3, as DNA: TGTGCCAGCAGTTTTGATGCCAGGGCCTACGAGCAGTACTTC.

This clonotype came up many times. This sequence joins TRBV7-8 and TRBJ2-7, with 8 bases identical to TRBD2. CDR1 SGHVS and CDR2 FQNEAQ come from the germline V gene. CDR3 length: 14 residues. V shed 5 bases and J 0 bases; nucleotides not matched to a gene: 3. The CDR3 DNA reads as TGTGCCAGCAGCCCCGGGACTAGCTCCTACGAGCAGTACTTC. It specifies CASSPGTSSYEQYF.

The V gene is TRBV12-3 or TRBV12-4, the J gene TRBJ2-1, with 7 bases fitting TRBD1. The CDR3 contains 16 residues. The trim removed 4 bases at V and 5 bases at J, leaving 11 bases unmatched. This CDR3 is CASSSAGDSKHNEQFF. The CDR3 DNA is TGTGCCAGCAGTTCTGCCGGGGACAGCAAACACAATGAGCAGTTCTTC.

The chain recombines TRBV6-1 with TRBJ1-5, with 7 positions matching TRBD1. This CDR3 has 14 amino acids. CDR1 and CDR2 from the germline V gene are MNHNS and SASEGT. The J segment lost 7 bases and the V segment lost 5 bases, leaving 8 bases of the junction unmatched. The CDR3 bases are TGTGCCAGCAGTAGACGCCAGGGGGGCCAGCCCCAGCATTTT. Protein: CASSRRQGGQPQHF.

This clonotype showed up just a few times. V gene TRBV19 combines with J gene TRBJ2-5; 15 bases are shared with TRBD2. After removal of 6 bases from V and 5 bases from J, the junction contained 10 bases not matched to a gene. This CDR3 is built from 17 residues. CDR1 is LNHDA, CDR2 SQIVND, per germline (reference sequence). The CDR3 spells CASSPGLAGGPRETQYF. The CDR3 bases are TGTGCCAGTAGCCCCGGACTAGCGGGAGGGCCTCGTGAGACCCAGTACTTC.

This clonotype was counted at least ten times. The chain combines TRBV27 with TRBJ2-1, with TRBD2 identical over 8 bases. With V trimmed by 5 bases and J by 3 bases, 3 bases remained unmatched. The CDR3 has 14 amino acids. Germline values: CDR1 MNHEY, CDR2 SMNVEV (reference sequence). The CDR3 region is CASSPGLGYNEQFF. CDR3 nucleotide sequence: TGTGCCAGCAGTCCGGGACTAGGCTACAATGAGCAGTTCTTC.

This clonotype was detected a few times. J is TRBJ2-5 and V is TRBV9, with 7 nucleotides matching TRBD2. J was trimmed by 2 bases and V by 2 bases; bases with no gene match: 9. The CDR3 runs 16 residues. CDR1 is SGDLS and CDR2 is YYNGEE in the germline V gene. The CDR3 is CASSVSPAGLQETQYF. The CDR3 bases are TGTGCCAGCAGCGTTTCCCCAGCGGGATTACAAGAGACCCAGTACTTC.

In this sample, this clonotype turned up many times. The rearrangement uses TRBV12-3 or TRBV12-4 and TRBJ1-4; D remains ambiguous. V dropped 1 base and J dropped 12 bases, with 6 bases sitting between them. There are 11 residues in the CDR3. The CDR3 coding sequence is TGTGCCAGCAGTTTAGGGAGGGAACTGTTTTTT. As protein: CASSLGRELFF.